This T cell receptor beta chain came from a study of blood T cell repertoires in COVID-19. Study-wide context: Sites across the United States, Italy and Spain contributed samples from acute and convalescent COVID-19.

Germline V gives CDR1 LNHNV, CDR2 YYDKDF (reference sequence). The CDR3 runs to 13 residues. V shed 0 bases and J shed 13 bases, with 15 bases lying between them. Clones were read by immunoSEQ multiplex PCR, and TCRdb kept only the in-frame ones, dropping some. The sample shows 250,000 to 300,000 clones, around 89% of them seen only once. The genes are TRBV15 and TRBJ1-1; no firm D call. Sample: peripheral blood. This TCR was recovered from a young woman who had recovered from COVID-19. The CDR3 bases are TGTGCCACCAGCAGAGATCGAGGAGACTTCGATTTCTTT. Translation gives CATSRDRGDFDFF.